Listed here is a single T cell receptor (beta chain). Its antigen is not identified. Breast cancer patients provided tissue from their axillary draining lymph nodes. Trimming shortened V by 10 bases and J by 4 bases, and 13 bases separated the two germline ends. This CDR3 contains 12 residues. Germline V CDR1 and CDR2: MNHNS, SASEGT. The data stem from a study of breast tumors, draining lymph nodes, adjacent tissues. TCRdb analysed the multiplex PCR reads with MiXCR anew, one entry per CDR3 protein. The sample lists around 140,000 distinct CDR3 sequences, less than 35% seen once, with 2.3% in the top ten. Points from the study as a whole: Findings are consistent with lymph node origin and intratumoral expansion of most tumor T cells.

Sequenced: axillary lymph node tissue. The clonotype comes from a female donor with breast cancer. Some clones in this sample may be carry-over from other donors' samples. The chain couples TRBV6-1 to TRBJ2-5; no definite D call. The CDR3 region has the DNA TGTGCCATTGGGCCTGCAGGAGAGACCCAGTACTTC. Encoded protein: CAIGPAGETQYF.